A single sample gave rise to the 8 T cell receptor beta chains below, sequenced in a study of siplizumab effects on memory and regulatory T cells (dated by TCRdb to between 2019 and 2020). The library was made by the immunoSEQ multiplex PCR assay. The clones in this table, taken by TCRdb from immuneACCESS, are in-frame only. Not every clone is retained; where verified, under half of the shortfall comes from an unresolved V gene, and the cause of the rest is unknown. The sample contains approximately 65,000 clones, approximately 87% of them found a single time. The ten biggest clones cover 3.5% to 4.5% of the sample. Sequencing was performed on memory CD4+ T cells sorted from blood. In light of the paper, this sample's cell subset or site label describes: unstimulated CD4+ memory T cells. Every receptor here comes from a human donor in good health.

About this clone: Sequence at one end of the junction differs from germline and may be a read error. V usage is TRBV7-9 and J usage is TRBJ2-3; maybe TRBD1 (5 bases). The CDR3 spans 12 residues. CDR1 and CDR2 from the germline V gene are SEHNR and FQNEAQ (reference sequence). Written as DNA, the CDR3 is TGTGCCAGCAGCTTAGAGGGGCGGTCCGGGCAATTT. It encodes CASSLEGRSGQF.

The chain joins TRBV19 to TRBJ2-7; possibly TRBD1 for D (5 bases). The CDR3 sequence is 17 residues long. Germline-derived CDR1 and CDR2 are LNHDA and SQIVND (reference sequence). V lost 6 bases and J lost 0, with 21 bases in between. CDR3 nucleotide sequence: TGTGCCAGTAGCCCTCTTCGACAGAGTCCTCCCTCCTACGAGCAGTACTTC. Encoded protein: CASSPLRQSPPSYEQYF. The full variable domain, in which reference TRBV19 and TRBJ2-7 provide the parts outside the CDR3, is DGGITQSPKYLFRKEGQNVTLSCEQNLNHDAMYWYRQDPGQGLRLIYYSQIVNDFQKGDIAEGYSVSREKKESFPLTVTSAQKNPTAFYLCASSPLRQSPPSYEQYFGPGTRLTVT.

The chain has TRBV6-1 and TRBJ1-1; D uncertain. This CDR3 comprises 13 residues. Germline assignment: CDR1 MNHNS and CDR2 SASEGT. Trimming cost V 6 bases and J 8 bases, with 16 bases left between them. CDR3 DNA: TGTGCCAGCAGGCGCCCTTTTGTTCCGGAAGCTTTCTTT. The encoded protein is CASRRPFVPEAFF.

This clone was counted between two and nine times. The chain uses TRBV2 and TRBJ2-5; the match to TRBD2 covers 14 bases. Per the germline V gene, CDR1 is SNHLY and CDR2 is FYNNEI. Germline trimming cut 2 bases from V and 9 bases from J; bases unmatched to any gene: 8. The CDR3 is 16 residues long. CDR3 sequence: CASSESGTSGGPAQYF. The DNA of the CDR3 is TGTGCCAGCAGTGAAAGTGGGACTAGCGGGGGCCCGGCCCAGTACTTC.

The chain carries TRBV5-4 and TRBJ1-5, with a weak D call TRBD1 (6 bases). V shed 2 bases and J shed 2 bases, with 8 bases lying between them. The CDR3 extends over 14 amino acids. Germline V gene sequence: CDR1 SGHNT, CDR2 YYREEE (reference sequence). The CDR3 is CASSLSGGNQPQHF. For the CDR3, the DNA is TGTGCCAGCAGCTTATCAGGGGGCAATCAGCCCCAGCATTTT.

The chain is built from TRBV21-1 and TRBJ1-5; TRBD1 is taken as the D call from the table, unchecked against the DNA. TRBV21-1 is deemed a pseudogene. This CDR3 is 16 amino acids long. The CDR3, as DNA: TGTGCCAGCAGCAACCAGTGGGGGCAGAGCAATCAGCCCCAGCATTTT. This encodes CASSNQWGQSNQPQHF.

The V call is TRBV18, the J call TRBJ2-7, with D hard to call. V was shortened by 3 bases and J by 8 bases, with 20 bases between the two germline ends. The CDR3 length is 15 residues. Germline CDR1 is KGHSH and CDR2 is LQKENI. The CDR3 sequence: CASSPSPSGTEKQYF. The CDR3 nucleotides are TGTGCCAGCTCACCGTCCCCGTCAGGTACCGAAAAGCAGTACTTC.

The table lists this clone with a few counts. The J gene is TRBJ1-1, the V gene TRBV7-9, with TRBD1 identical over 9 bases. Germline loops: CDR1 SEHNR, CDR2 FQNEAQ (reference sequence). The V and J ends lost 4 bases and 5 bases, in that order; junction bases with no gene match: 2. The length of the CDR3 is 13 residues. The CDR3 DNA follows: TGTGCCAGCAGCTCGGGACAGGGTACTGAAGCTTTCTTT. This gives the protein CASSSGQGTEAFF.